The clone carrying this T cell receptor (beta chain) was seen a single time. The V end lost 3 bases, the J end lost 13 bases, and 15 bases lay between the germline ends. Per germline, CDR1 SQVTM and CDR2 ANQGSEA. The CDR3 is made up of 11 amino acids. The source of the sample is a study of blood T cell repertoires in COVID-19. Whole-study context: Samples representing acute and convalescent COVID-19 were sourced from the United States, Italy and Spain. T cells, B-cell-depleted T cells, or PBMCs supplied cDNA or gDNA.

How the authors handled the data: Researchers report that nucleated cell counts were estimated from reference gene primer amplification. The protocol was immunoSEQ multiplex PCR, while the TCRdb copy is restricted to in-frame clones and leaves out a portion. V, J and clone size were drawn from that table, and D and trimming were deduced from the DNA. This sample has nearly 200,000 clones; roughly four fifths occur once, and the top ten carry 6.9%. This chain joins TRBV29-1 and TRBJ1-2; D is possibly TRBD1 (5 bases). The receptor comes from a human donor with acute or convalescent COVID-19. The donor label of this sample is uncertain. What was sequenced was peripheral blood. The CDR3 DNA reads as TGCAGCGTTGAGTTGGGGCTCGAGTTCACCTTC. It specifies CSVELGLEFTF.